The clone carrying this T cell receptor beta chain was seen repeatedly, ten times or more. Its target is unknown. Germline V gives CDR1 PRHDT, CDR2 FYEKMQ (reference sequence). V shed 1 base and J shed 7 bases, with 8 bases lying between them. CDR3 length: 14 residues. Regions amplified from RNA transcripts were the TCR beta CDR3 regions. The HTBI primer set was used in a first-round RT-PCR of the TCR CDR3. TCRdb used MiXCR to reprocess the multiplex PCR reads, holding one entry per CDR3 protein. The top ten clones hold approximately 6.4% of a sample with 500,000 to 750,000 distinct CDR3 sequences, over 12% of them seen once. This sample was taken from a study of T cells in Graves' hyperthyroidism and ophthalmopathy. In the study overall: Sampling of peripheral blood happened at initial diagnosis, prior to any treatment.

Study-level points and caveats: Blood also carried most thyroid clonotypes expanded above 0.001.

The origin of this receptor is a woman under 30 with Graves' ophthalmopathy. The sample was blood. The chain has TRBV13 and TRBJ1-6; D not resolved. The CDR3 region is CASSLERRNSPLHF. The CDR3 bases are TGTGCCAGCAGCTTAGAGCGCCGGAATTCACCCCTCCACTTT.